This T cell receptor (beta chain) derives from a study of lymphopenia after photon versus proton radiotherapy. Concerning this clone itself: The antigen is not known.

The trim removed 1 base at V and 2 bases at J, leaving 1 base unmatched. CDR3 length equals 15 residues. Germline V gives CDR1 LGHNA, CDR2 YSLEER. Study outcomes and limitations: Oligoclonal CD8+ Temra expansion after nadir drove photon patients' diversity drop. Larger post-nadir TCR diversity loss correlated inversely with survival in deceased patients. Proton therapy kept repertoires fairly stable, unlike photons, which gained effector/memory cells.

Only in-frame clones appear in the TCRdb table, and some are missing; sequencing was by immunoSEQ multiplex PCR. The table shows about 18,000 clones, with around 90% occurring only once. This sequence was found in a woman aged 40-49 years with cholangiocarcinoma. The rearrangement links TRBV4-3 to TRBJ2-3, with 9 bases aligning to TRBD2. The sample consisted of peripheral blood, taken from a patient treated with photon-based radiotherapy. CDR3 coding DNA: TGCGCCAGCAGCCAAGCTAGCGGGGTCACAGATACGCAGTATTTT. Residues: CASSQASGVTDTQYF.